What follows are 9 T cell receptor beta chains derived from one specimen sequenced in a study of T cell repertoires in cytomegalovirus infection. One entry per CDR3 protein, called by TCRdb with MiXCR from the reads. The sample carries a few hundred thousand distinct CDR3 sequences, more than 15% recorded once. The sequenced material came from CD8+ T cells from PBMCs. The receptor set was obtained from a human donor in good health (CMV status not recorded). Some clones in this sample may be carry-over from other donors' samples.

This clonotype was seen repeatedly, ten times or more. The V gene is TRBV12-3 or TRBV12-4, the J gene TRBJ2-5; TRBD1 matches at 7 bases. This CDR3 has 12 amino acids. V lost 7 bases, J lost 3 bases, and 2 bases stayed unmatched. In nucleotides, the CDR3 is TGTGCCAGCAATCAGGGGGAAGAGACCCAGTACTTC. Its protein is CASNQGEETQYF.

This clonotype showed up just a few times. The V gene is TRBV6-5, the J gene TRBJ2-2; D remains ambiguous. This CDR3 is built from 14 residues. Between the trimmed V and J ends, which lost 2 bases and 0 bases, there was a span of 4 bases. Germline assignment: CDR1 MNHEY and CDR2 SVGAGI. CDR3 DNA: TGTGCCAGCAGTTACGGGGCGAACACCGGGGAGCTGTTTTTT. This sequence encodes CASSYGANTGELFF.

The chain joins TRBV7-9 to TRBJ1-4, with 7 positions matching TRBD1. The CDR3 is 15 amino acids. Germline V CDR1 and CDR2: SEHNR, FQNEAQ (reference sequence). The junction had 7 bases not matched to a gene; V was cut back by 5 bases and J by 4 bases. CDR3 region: CASSETGHGNEKLFF. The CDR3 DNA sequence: TGTGCCAGCAGCGAGACAGGGCATGGTAATGAAAAACTGTTTTTT.

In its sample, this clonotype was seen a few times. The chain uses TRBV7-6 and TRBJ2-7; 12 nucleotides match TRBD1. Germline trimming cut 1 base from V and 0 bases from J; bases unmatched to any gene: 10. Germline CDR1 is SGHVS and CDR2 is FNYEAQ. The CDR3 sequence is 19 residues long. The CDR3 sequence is CASSLEGQGAYTSSYEQYF. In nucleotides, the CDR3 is TGTGCCAGCAGCTTAGAGGGACAGGGGGCTTACACGAGCTCCTACGAGCAGTACTTC. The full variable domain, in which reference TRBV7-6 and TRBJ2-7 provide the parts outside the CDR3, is GAGVSQSPRYKVTKRGQDVALRCDPISGHVSLYWYRQALGQGPEFLTYFNYEAQQDKSGLPNDRFSAERPEGSISTLTIQRTEQRDSAMYRCASSLEGQGAYTSSYEQYFGPGTRLTVT.

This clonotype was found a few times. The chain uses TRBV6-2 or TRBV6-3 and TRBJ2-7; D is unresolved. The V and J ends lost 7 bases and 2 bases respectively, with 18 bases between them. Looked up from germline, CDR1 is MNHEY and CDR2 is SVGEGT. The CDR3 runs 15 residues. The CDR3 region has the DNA TGTGCCAGCACCTCAGACTTCCCTGGAACCTACGAGCAGTACTTC. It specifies CASTSDFPGTYEQYF.

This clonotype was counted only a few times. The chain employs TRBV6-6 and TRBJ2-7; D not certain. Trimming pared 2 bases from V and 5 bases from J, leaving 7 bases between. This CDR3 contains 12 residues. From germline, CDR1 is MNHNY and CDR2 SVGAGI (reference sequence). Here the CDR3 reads CASSYGSDEQYF. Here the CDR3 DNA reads TGTGCCAGCAGTTACGGGTCTGACGAGCAGTACTTC.

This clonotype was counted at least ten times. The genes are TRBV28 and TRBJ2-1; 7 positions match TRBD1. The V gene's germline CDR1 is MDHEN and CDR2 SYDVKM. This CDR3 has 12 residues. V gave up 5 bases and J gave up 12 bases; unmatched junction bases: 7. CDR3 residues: CASSQDRSGQFF. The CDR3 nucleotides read TGTGCCAGCAGTCAGGACAGGTCCGGGCAGTTCTTC. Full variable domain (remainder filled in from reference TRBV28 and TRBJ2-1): DVKVTQSSRYLVKRTGEKVFLECVQDMDHENMFWYRQDPGLGLRLIYFSYDVKMKEKGDIPEGYSVSREKKERFSLILESASTNQTSMYLCASSQDRSGQFFGPGTRLTVL.

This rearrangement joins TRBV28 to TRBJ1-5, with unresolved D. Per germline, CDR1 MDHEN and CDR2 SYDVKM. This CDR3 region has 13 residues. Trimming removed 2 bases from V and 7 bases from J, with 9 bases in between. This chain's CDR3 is CASSLQSGQPQHF. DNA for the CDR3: TGTGCCAGCAGTTTACAGTCGGGGCAGCCCCAGCATTTT.

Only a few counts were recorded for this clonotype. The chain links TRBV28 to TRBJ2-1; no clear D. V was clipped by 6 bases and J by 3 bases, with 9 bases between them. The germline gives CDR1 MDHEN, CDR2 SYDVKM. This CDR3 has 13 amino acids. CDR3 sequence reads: CASSLVVYNEQFF. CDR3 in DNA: TGTGCCAGCAGCTTAGTAGTCTACAATGAGCAGTTCTTC.